The clone carrying this T cell receptor beta chain came up a few times. V lost 1 base and J lost 5; bases outside the gene matches: 5. The CDR3 is 15 amino acids. Germline V CDR1 and CDR2: MGHRA, YSYEKL. 5'RACE employing 10-nucleotide random UMIs yielded the cDNA. TCRdb re-analysed the 5' RACE reads in MiXCR, keeping a single row per CDR3 protein. The data contain tens of thousands of distinct CDR3 sequences, 4.5% to 5.5% of them seen just once; the ten biggest clones take up approximately 6.9%. The entry originates in a study of neurological immune-mediated disorders. What was sequenced was PBMCs. The chain couples TRBV4-1 to TRBJ1-1; 9 bases agree with TRBD1. This clonotype was obtained from a young man with multiple sclerosis. The CDR3 protein is CASSQAVGQGTEAFF. CDR3 in DNA: TGCGCCAGCAGCCAAGCAGTGGGACAGGGAACTGAAGCTTTCTTT.